Listed below are T cell receptor beta chains from one sample, sequenced in a study of T-cell memory formation after mild COVID-19. TCRdb re-called the 5' RACE reads through MiXCR, storing one row per CDR3 protein. This table has 350,000 to 450,000 distinct CDR3 sequences, approximately 29% appearing once. Sequences were obtained from PBMCs or a T cell subset sorted from them (not recorded which). The receptor source for this set is an adult woman who had mild COVID-19 (a few samples of this study predate the infection). Cell type and time point are not known. Both conserved end residues are part of each CDR3. The order of the fields is V gene, J gene, CDR3 protein.

TRBV18	TRBJ2-3	CASSPDRGRPTDTQYF
TRBV7-9	TRBJ2-7	CASSRLGPYEQYF
TRBV9	TRBJ2-5	CASSVGAGPLGETQYF
TRBV4-1	TRBJ2-1	CASSQEGQGSYNEQFF
TRBV12-3/TRBV12-4	TRBJ1-1	CASSTQGAYTEAFF
TRBV18	TRBJ1-1	CASSPLESGTEAFF
TRBV5-6	TRBJ2-1	CASSPDWTSGADEQFF
TRBV5-1	TRBJ2-5	CASSPRQEIIGDREETQYF
TRBV5-1	TRBJ2-5	CASSSPGAGVRETQYF
TRBV7-2	TRBJ2-5	CASSSGGLEETQYF
TRBV5-8	TRBJ2-7	CASSLKHEQYF
TRBV10-3	TRBJ1-1	CATQGDRGMNTEAFF
TRBV20-1	TRBJ2-5	CSALSMDYTQETQYF
TRBV3-1	TRBJ2-4	CASSPTGAKNIQYF
TRBV19	TRBJ2-2	CASSATSGRPTGELFF
TRBV6-1	TRBJ1-2	CASSPTGGSYGYTF
TRBV6-6	TRBJ2-7	CASSKGMHEQYF
TRBV6-5	TRBJ1-2	CASTQWRGTNYGYTF
TRBV5-1	TRBJ1-1	CASSLQGDGTEAFF
TRBV21-1	TRBJ2-1	CARLGRAKDEQFF
TRBV4-2	TRBJ2-1	CASSRLTSGINNEQFF
TRBV7-9	TRBJ2-3	CASSPFGGGPTDTQYF